This TCR beta chain was sequenced for a study of post-analysis software for immune sequencing data. Study-level information: Recorded disease courses covered relapsing-remitting, secondary progressive and progressive-relapsing multiple sclerosis. Some patients had no subtype annotation.

In the case of this clonotype: Its antigen remains unidentified.

The CDR3 is 14 residues long. With V trimmed by 7 bases and J by 3 bases, 10 bases remained unmatched. Germline V gene lookup returns CDR1 SQVTM and CDR2 ANQGSEA. General study results and limits: When patients were compared with controls, five TRBV segments were more frequent, TRBV5-6, TRBV5-1 and TRBV20-1 among them. Normalized Chao1 diversity in multiple sclerosis patients fell significantly below that of controls.

Built from TCR beta cDNA, the libraries had unique molecular identifiers in them. The source material, roughly 0.9 to 11 million T cells, gave rise to 400,000 to 550,000 cDNA molecules. TCRdb used MiXCR to reprocess the PCR reads, holding one entry per CDR3 protein. The profile covers hundreds of thousands of distinct CDR3 sequences, with approximately 53% appearing a single time and 4.6% taken by the ten largest. This sequence originates from a girl under 18 with multiple sclerosis. The genes are TRBV29-1 and TRBJ1-2; the match to TRBD1 covers 8 bases. The sequenced material came from blood. The CDR3 coding sequence is TGCAGCGCCGGTACAGGGGGTGCGGACTATGGCTACACCTTC. Residues: CSAGTGGADYGYTF.